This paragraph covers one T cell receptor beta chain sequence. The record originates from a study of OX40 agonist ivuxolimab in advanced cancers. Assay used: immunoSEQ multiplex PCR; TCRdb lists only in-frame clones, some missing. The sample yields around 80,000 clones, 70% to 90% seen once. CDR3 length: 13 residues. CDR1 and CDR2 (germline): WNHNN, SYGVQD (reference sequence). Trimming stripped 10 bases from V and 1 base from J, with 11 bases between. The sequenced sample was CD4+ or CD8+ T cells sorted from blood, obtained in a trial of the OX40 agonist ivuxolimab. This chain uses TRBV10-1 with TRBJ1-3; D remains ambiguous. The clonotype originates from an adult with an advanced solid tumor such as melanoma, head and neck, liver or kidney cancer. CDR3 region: CAISERSGNTIYF. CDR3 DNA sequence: TGCGCCATCTCGGAGAGATCTGGAAACACCATATATTTT.